A single sample is the source of the 7 T cell receptor beta chains below, sequenced in a study of blood T cell repertoires in COVID-19 (dated by TCRdb to 2020 to 2021). Library preparation employed the immunoSEQ multiplex PCR assay. Imported from immuneACCESS, the table was reduced by TCRdb to in-frame sequences with V and J called. These copies leave out some clones; in studies compared against another copy, an unresolved V gene accounts for under half, and the cause of the remainder is not known. This sample holds 200,000 or so clones; over 80% were observed only once. Approximately 2.6% of the sample belongs to the ten largest clones. The material sequenced was peripheral blood. These receptors were taken from a man aged 25 to 40 with COVID-19, enrolled during active disease.

The V call is TRBV27, the J call TRBJ2-1; tentative D call: TRBD1 (5 bases). The germline V gene has CDR1 MNHEY and CDR2 SMNVEV (reference sequence). This CDR3 region has 17 residues. V lost 1 base and J 0 bases, leaving 13 bases between the germline ends. The CDR3 nucleotides read TGTGCCAGCAGTTTATATGGACACTTGAGCTCCTACAATGAGCAGTTCTTC. This encodes CASSLYGHLSSYNEQFF.

A single count supports this clone. V and J are TRBV28 and TRBJ1-2; D is ambiguous. This CDR3 region has 12 residues. V was shortened by 3 bases and J by 8 bases, with 10 bases between the two germline ends. From germline, CDR1 is MDHEN and CDR2 SYDVKM. The DNA for the CDR3 is TGTGCCAGCAGTTTCCACGGAGCCGGCTACACCTTC. It yields the protein CASSFHGAGYTF.

V gene TRBV29-1 combines with J gene TRBJ2-7; perhaps TRBD2 as D (6 bases). V lost 7 bases and J 6 bases, leaving 19 bases between the germline ends. Germline CDR1 reads SQVTM; CDR2 reads ANQGSEA. There are 13 residues in the CDR3. The CDR3 nucleotides are TGCAGCGCAAAAGGGGACTTCCGGGCCGAGCAGTACTTC. Translation gives CSAKGDFRAEQYF.

The genes are TRBV18 and TRBJ2-5, with D perhaps matching TRBD2 (5 bases). CDR3 length equals 15 residues. Germline lookup yields CDR1 KGHSH and CDR2 LQKENI. Trimming removed 3 bases at V and 1 base at J, with 12 bases between. CDR3 nucleotide sequence: TGTGCCAGCTCACCCAACCCGGGGTTCCAAGAGACCCAGTACTTC. Translated, it gives CASSPNPGFQETQYF.

The J gene is TRBJ1-2, the V gene TRBV2; no definite D call. Germline CDR1 reads SNHLY; CDR2 reads FYNNEI. Deletions cut 9 bases from V and 4 bases from J, with 12 bases between. The CDR3 is 12 amino acids. This CDR3 is CARRTEIYGYTF. The DNA for the CDR3 is TGTGCCAGAAGAACAGAGATCTATGGCTACACCTTC. The full variable domain, in which reference TRBV2 and TRBJ1-2 provide the parts outside the CDR3, is EPEVTQTPSHQVTQMGQEVILRCVPISNHLYFYWYRQILGQKVEFLVSFYNNEISEKSEIFDDQFSVERPDGSNFTLKIRSTKLEDSAMYFCARRTEIYGYTFGSGTRLTVV.

The J gene is TRBJ2-5, the V gene TRBV2; 9 positions agree with TRBD2. Germline values: CDR1 SNHLY, CDR2 FYNNEI. J was trimmed by 1 base and V by 7 bases; bases with no gene match: 10. This CDR3 comprises 16 residues. The CDR3 sequence is CASNRWAAGGQETQYF. In DNA form, the CDR3 reads TGTGCCAGCAATAGGTGGGCAGCGGGGGGCCAAGAGACCCAGTACTTC.

This clone was observed once. The chain recombines TRBV7-3 with TRBJ1-1, with TRBD1 identical over 9 bases. Germline lookup yields CDR1 SGHTA and CDR2 FQGTGA. The CDR3 covers 13 residues. J lost 13 bases, V lost 4 bases, and 10 bases had no gene match. The CDR3 DNA follows: TGTGCCAGCAGCTCCACCGGGACAGGGTTGATTTTCTTT. Protein product: CASSSTGTGLIFF.